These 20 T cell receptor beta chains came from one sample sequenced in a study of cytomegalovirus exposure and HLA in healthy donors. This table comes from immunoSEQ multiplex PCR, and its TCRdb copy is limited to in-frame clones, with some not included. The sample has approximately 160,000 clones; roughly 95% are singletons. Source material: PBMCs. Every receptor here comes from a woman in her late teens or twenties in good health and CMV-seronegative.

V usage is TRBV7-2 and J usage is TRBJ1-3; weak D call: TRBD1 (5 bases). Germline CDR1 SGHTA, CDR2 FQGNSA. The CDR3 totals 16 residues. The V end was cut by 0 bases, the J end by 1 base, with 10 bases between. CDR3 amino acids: CASSLAGGLSGNTIYF. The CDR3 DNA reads TGTGCCAGCAGCTTAGCCGGGGGTTTATCTGGAAACACCATATATTTT.

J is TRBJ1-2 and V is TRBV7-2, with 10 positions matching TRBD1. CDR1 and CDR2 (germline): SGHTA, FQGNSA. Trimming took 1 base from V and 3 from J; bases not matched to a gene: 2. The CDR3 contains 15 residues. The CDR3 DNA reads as TGTGCCAGCAGCTTAGGCGGGACAGGGGACTATGGCTACACCTTC. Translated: CASSLGGTGDYGYTF. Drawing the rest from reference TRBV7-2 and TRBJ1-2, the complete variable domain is GAGVSQSPSNKVTEKGKDVELRCDPISGHTALYWYRQSLGQGLEFLIYFQGNSAPDKSGLPSDRFSAERTGGSVSTLTIQRTQQEDSAVYLCASSLGGTGDYGYTFGSGTRLTVV.

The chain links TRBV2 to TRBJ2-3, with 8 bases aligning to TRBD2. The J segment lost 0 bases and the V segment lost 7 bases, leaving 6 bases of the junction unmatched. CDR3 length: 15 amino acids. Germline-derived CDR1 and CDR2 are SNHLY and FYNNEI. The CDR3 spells CASNPTGGSTDTQYF. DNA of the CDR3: TGTGCCAGCAACCCCACGGGGGGGAGCACAGATACGCAGTATTTT.

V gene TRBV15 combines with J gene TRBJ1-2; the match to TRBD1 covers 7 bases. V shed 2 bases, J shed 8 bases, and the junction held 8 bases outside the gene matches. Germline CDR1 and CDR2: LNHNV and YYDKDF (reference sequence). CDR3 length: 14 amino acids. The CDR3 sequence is CATSRHRGGGGYTF. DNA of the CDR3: TGTGCCACCAGCAGACACAGGGGTGGCGGCGGCTACACCTTC.

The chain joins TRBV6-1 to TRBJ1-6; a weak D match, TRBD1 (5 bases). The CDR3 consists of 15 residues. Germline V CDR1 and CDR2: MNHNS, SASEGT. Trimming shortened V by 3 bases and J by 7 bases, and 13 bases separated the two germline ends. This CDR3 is CASSEQGIGNSPLHF. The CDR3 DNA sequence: TGTGCCAGCAGTGAGCAGGGAATCGGAAATTCACCCCTCCACTTT.

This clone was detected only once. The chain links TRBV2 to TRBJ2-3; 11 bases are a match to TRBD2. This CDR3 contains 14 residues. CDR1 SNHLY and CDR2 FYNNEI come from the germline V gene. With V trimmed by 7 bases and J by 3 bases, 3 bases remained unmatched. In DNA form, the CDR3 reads TGTGCCAGCAACAGACTAGCGGGGACAGATACGCAGTATTTT. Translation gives CASNRLAGTDTQYF.

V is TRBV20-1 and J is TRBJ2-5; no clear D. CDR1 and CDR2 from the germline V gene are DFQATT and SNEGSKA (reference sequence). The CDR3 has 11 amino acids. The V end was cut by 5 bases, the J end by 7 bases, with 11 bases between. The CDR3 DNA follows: TGCAGTGCTGTGCTGAGTCGGACCCAGTACTTC. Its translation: CSAVLSRTQYF.

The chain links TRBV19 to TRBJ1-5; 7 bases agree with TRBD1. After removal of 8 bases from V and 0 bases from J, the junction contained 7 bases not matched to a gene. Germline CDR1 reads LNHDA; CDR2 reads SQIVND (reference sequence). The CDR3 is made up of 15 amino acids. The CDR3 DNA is TGTGCCAGTGGAGAGACAGGGATTAGCAATCAGCCCCAGCATTTT. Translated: CASGETGISNQPQHF.

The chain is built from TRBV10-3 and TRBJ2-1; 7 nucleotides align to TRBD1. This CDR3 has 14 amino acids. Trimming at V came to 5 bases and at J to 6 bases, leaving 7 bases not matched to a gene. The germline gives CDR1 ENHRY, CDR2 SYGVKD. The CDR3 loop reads CAISPSGQSNEQFF. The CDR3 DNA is TGTGCCATCAGTCCCTCGGGACAGTCCAATGAGCAGTTCTTC.

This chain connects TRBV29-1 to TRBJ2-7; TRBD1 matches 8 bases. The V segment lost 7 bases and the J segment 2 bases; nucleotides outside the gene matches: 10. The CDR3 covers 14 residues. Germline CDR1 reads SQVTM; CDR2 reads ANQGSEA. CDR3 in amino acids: CSAVPGQDTYEQYF. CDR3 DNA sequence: TGCAGCGCTGTACCGGGACAGGACACCTACGAGCAGTACTTC.

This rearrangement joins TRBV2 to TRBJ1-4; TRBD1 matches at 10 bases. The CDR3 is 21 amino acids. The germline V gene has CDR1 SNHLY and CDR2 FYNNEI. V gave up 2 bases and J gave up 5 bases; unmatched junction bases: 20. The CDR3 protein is CASSEMGSSSARDRGNEKLFF. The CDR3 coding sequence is TGTGCCAGCAGTGAAATGGGTTCTTCGTCCGCACGGGACAGGGGAAATGAAAAACTGTTTTTT.

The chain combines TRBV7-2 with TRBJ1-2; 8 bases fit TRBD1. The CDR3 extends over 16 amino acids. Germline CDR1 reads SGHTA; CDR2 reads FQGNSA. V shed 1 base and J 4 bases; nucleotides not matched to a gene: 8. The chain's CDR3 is CASSLDVGQAAYGYTF. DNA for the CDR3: TGTGCCAGCAGCTTAGATGTGGGACAGGCGGCCTATGGCTACACCTTC.

Here the CDR3 reads CASRRARENTGELFF. The CDR3 DNA is TGTGCCAGCCGCAGGGCCAGAGAGAACACCGGGGAGCTGTTTTTT. The chain employs TRBV6-5 and TRBJ2-2; weak D call: TRBD1 (5 bases). V gave up 8 bases and J gave up 1 base, with 14 bases separating them. CDR3 length: 15 residues. From germline, CDR1 is MNHEY and CDR2 SVGAGI.

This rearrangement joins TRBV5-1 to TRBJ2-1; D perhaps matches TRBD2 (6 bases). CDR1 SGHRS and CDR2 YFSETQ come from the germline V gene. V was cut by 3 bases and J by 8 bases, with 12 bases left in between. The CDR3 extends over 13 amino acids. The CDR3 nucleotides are TGCGCCAGCAGCTGGGGAGGAGGGGATGAGCAGTTCTTC. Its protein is CASSWGGGDEQFF.

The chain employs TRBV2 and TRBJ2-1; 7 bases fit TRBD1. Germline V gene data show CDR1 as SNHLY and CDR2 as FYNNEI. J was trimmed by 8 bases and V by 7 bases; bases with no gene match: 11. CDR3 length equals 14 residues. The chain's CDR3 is CASTLQGRIYEQFF. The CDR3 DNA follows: TGTGCCAGCACCTTACAGGGGAGAATCTATGAGCAGTTCTTC.

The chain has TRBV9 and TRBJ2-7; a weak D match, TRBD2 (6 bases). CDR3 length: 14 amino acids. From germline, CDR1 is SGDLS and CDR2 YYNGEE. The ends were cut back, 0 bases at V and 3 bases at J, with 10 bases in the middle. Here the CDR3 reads CASSVAWRGYEQYF. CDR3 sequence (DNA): TGTGCCAGCAGCGTAGCATGGAGGGGCTACGAGCAGTACTTC.

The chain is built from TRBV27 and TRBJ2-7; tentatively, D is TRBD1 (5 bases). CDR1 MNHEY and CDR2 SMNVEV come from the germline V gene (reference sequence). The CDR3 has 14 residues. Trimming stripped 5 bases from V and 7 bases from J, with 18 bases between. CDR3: CASSTELWGGEQYF. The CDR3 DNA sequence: TGTGCCAGCAGTACCGAACTTTGGGGCGGAGAGCAGTACTTC.

The CDR3 bases are TGTGCCAGCAGCTTAGGCCCTAGCGGGGGCACAGATACGCAGTATTTT. Its translation: CASSLGPSGGTDTQYF. The V gene is TRBV7-2, the J gene TRBJ2-3, with 9 bases matching TRBD2. This CDR3 is 16 amino acids long. Germline V lookup: CDR1 SGHTA, CDR2 FQGNSA. J was trimmed by 1 base and V by 1 base; bases with no gene match: 3.

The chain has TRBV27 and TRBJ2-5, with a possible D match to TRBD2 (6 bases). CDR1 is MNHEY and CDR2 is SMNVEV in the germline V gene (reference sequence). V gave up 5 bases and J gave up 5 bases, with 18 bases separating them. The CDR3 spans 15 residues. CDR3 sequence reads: CASSSPDGRGETQYF. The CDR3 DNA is TGTGCCAGCAGTAGCCCGGACGGGAGAGGGGAGACCCAGTACTTC.

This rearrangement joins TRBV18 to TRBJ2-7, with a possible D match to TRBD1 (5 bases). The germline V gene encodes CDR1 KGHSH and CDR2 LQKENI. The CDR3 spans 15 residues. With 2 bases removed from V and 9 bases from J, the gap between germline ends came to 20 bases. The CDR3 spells CASSPTGVRGEVQYF. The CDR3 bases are TGTGCCAGCTCACCAACAGGTGTCCGTGGAGAGGTGCAGTACTTC.